The 31 T cell receptor beta chains below come from one sample, sequenced in a study of PD-1 blockade in classical Hodgkin lymphoma. Brentuximab vedotin exposure varied, and every patient relapsed after autologous stem cell transplantation. Assay: immunoSEQ multiplex PCR; the TCRdb copy retains only in-frame clones and omits some. The sample records around 10,000 clones, roughly 80% being singletons. The sequencing here drew on peripheral blood mononuclear cells (PBMCs), taken before the second cycle of nivolumab. Receptor source: a human donor with classical Hodgkin lymphoma.

The rearrangement joins TRBV28 to TRBJ2-1; TRBD1 matches 9 bases. Trimming took 5 bases from V and 6 from J; bases not matched to a gene: 8. The CDR3 runs 15 residues. Germline CDR1 reads MDHEN; CDR2 reads SYDVKM. The CDR3 region has the DNA TGTGCCAGCAGTCCCGCCGGGACAGGGATCAATGAGCAGTTCTTC. Translated, it gives CASSPAGTGINEQFF.

The chain combines TRBV5-1 with TRBJ1-1; TRBD1 matches 7 bases. CDR3 length equals 17 residues. Looked up from germline, CDR1 is SGHRS and CDR2 is YFSETQ. After removal of 0 bases from V and 3 bases from J, the junction contained 11 bases not matched to a gene. CDR3 residues: CASSLVLTGITDTEAFF. The CDR3 DNA is TGCGCCAGCAGCTTGGTTTTGACAGGGATAACCGACACTGAAGCTTTCTTT.

The chain employs TRBV7-9 and TRBJ1-1; D not certain. The CDR3 is 12 residues long. Trimming shortened V by 8 bases and J by 1 base, and 8 bases separated the two germline ends. From germline, CDR1 is SEHNR and CDR2 FQNEAQ (reference sequence). The CDR3 bases are TGTGCCAGCGACTGGGGGAACACTGAAGCTTTCTTT. It translates to CASDWGNTEAFF.

The chain links TRBV28 to TRBJ1-2; D not certain. V dropped 3 bases and J dropped 5 bases, with 10 bases sitting between them. Looked up from germline, CDR1 is MDHEN and CDR2 is SYDVKM. CDR3 length: 13 amino acids. This CDR3 reads CASSFGQDYGYTF. The CDR3, as DNA: TGTGCCAGCAGTTTTGGGCAGGATTATGGCTACACCTTC.

The V gene is TRBV6-5, the J gene TRBJ1-3, with D unresolved. The CDR3 sequence is 11 residues long. The germline V and J ends were trimmed by 8 bases and 1 base, with 3 bases remaining between them. Germline CDR1 reads MNHEY; CDR2 reads SVGAGI. The CDR3 loop is CASHSGNTIYF. CDR3 nucleotide sequence: TGTGCCAGCCATTCTGGAAACACCATATATTTT.

The DNA of the CDR3 is TGCGCCAGAGACCGAACTTTAGCGGGAAGACCCTACGAGCAGTACTTC. Residues: CARDRTLAGRPYEQYF. The gene calls are TRBV5-1 and TRBJ2-7, with 8 positions matching TRBD2. This CDR3 comprises 16 residues. The germline gives CDR1 SGHRS, CDR2 YFSETQ. Trimming took 8 bases from V and 2 from J; bases not matched to a gene: 15.

CDR3 in amino acids: CSVMLGVDQPQHF. Here the CDR3 DNA reads TGCAGCGTTATGCTAGGGGTCGATCAGCCCCAGCATTTT. This chain joins TRBV29-1 and TRBJ1-5; maybe TRBD1 (5 bases). This CDR3 region has 13 residues. Per the germline V gene, CDR1 is SQVTM and CDR2 is ANQGSEA. Trimming pared 5 bases from V and 5 bases from J, leaving 13 bases between.

The chain links TRBV19 to TRBJ2-2; 9 bases align to TRBD1. This CDR3 is built from 15 residues. Unmatched junction bases numbered 3, after V lost 6 bases and J lost 1 base. The V gene's germline CDR1 is LNHDA and CDR2 SQIVND (reference sequence). This CDR3 reads CASSNRGLNTGELFF. CDR3 DNA sequence: TGTGCCAGTAGCAACAGGGGGCTGAACACCGGGGAGCTGTTTTTT.

This clone was observed a few times. The chain couples TRBV28 to TRBJ2-7; tentatively, D is TRBD1 or TRBD2 (5 bases each). Trimming took 7 bases from V and 4 from J, leaving 17 bases between them. Germline V gene data show CDR1 as MDHEN and CDR2 as SYDVKM. The CDR3 totals 14 residues. The DNA for the CDR3 is TGTGCCAGCATCTCCGGGACCGCCAAATACGAGCAGTACTTC. This sequence encodes CASISGTAKYEQYF.

This chain uses TRBV19 with TRBJ2-7, with TRBD2 matching over 12 bases. CDR1 and CDR2 from the germline V gene are LNHDA and SQIVND (reference sequence). V gave up 6 bases and J gave up 9 bases; unmatched junction bases: 9. This CDR3 spans 14 amino acids. CDR3 region: CASRRTSGIWAQYF. The CDR3 nucleotides read TGTGCCAGTAGACGGACTAGCGGGATATGGGCGCAGTACTTC.

The chain uses TRBV7-6 and TRBJ2-5; 9 bases are a match to TRBD1. The J call is in doubt because the DNA end fits TRBJ2-7 better. Germline V CDR1 and CDR2: SGHVS, FNYEAQ. There are 13 residues in the CDR3. In nucleotides, the CDR3 is TGTGCCAGCAGCCACGACAGGGGGTACGAGCAGTACTTC. Translation gives CASSHDRGYEQYF.

This clone showed up just a few times. This chain links TRBV14 with TRBJ2-1; no firm D call. The CDR3 has 17 amino acids. From germline, CDR1 is SGHDN and CDR2 FVKESK. Trimming stripped 0 bases from V and 0 bases from J, with 12 bases between. The CDR3 DNA sequence: TGTGCCAGCAGCCAAGATGGTAGCAGACGCTCCTACAATGAGCAGTTCTTC. The encoded protein is CASSQDGSRRSYNEQFF.

This clone was detected only once. The chain links TRBV27 to TRBJ1-6, with no clear D. V was cut by 4 bases and J by 10 bases, with 8 bases left in between. CDR3 length: 12 residues. Germline CDR1 MNHEY, CDR2 SMNVEV (reference sequence). The CDR3 is CASSSGGSPLHF. CDR3 DNA: TGTGCCAGCAGTTCGGGCGGGTCACCCCTCCACTTT.

By its share, this clone is medium-sized. The V and J genes are TRBV7-9 and TRBJ2-7; D is unclear. V lost 1 base, J lost 5 bases, and 6 bases lay in between. CDR3 length: 12 amino acids. Germline CDR1 is SEHNR and CDR2 is FQNEAQ (reference sequence). This CDR3 is CASSLVSNEQYF. CDR3 in DNA: TGTGCCAGCAGCTTAGTATCGAACGAGCAGTACTTC.

This rearrangement joins TRBV5-6 to TRBJ2-3, with unresolved D. This CDR3 is 11 amino acids long. Germline CDR1 SGHDT, CDR2 YYEEEE. Trimming shortened V by 0 bases and J by 10 bases, and 6 bases separated the two germline ends. The CDR3 DNA reads as TGTGCCAGCAGCTTGGGTGGACCGCAGTATTTT. It is translated as CASSLGGPQYF.

The chain recombines TRBV28 with TRBJ1-5; the match to TRBD1 covers 8 bases. The germline CDR1 and CDR2 sequences are MDHEN and SYDVKM. V was pared by 2 bases and J by 4 bases, with 13 bases of the junction left unmatched. The CDR3 is 18 residues long. CDR3 amino acids: CASSLPNRVTGGNQPQHF. The CDR3 DNA sequence: TGTGCCAGCAGTTTACCCAACAGGGTTACAGGGGGGAATCAGCCCCAGCATTTT. The complete variable domain, with remaining parts taken from reference TRBV28 and TRBJ1-5, reads DVKVTQSSRYLVKRTGEKVFLECVQDMDHENMFWYRQDPGLGLRLIYFSYDVKMKEKGDIPEGYSVSREKKERFSLILESASTNQTSMYLCASSLPNRVTGGNQPQHFGDGTRLSIL.

The V and J genes are TRBV4-1 and TRBJ2-3; D is uncertain. Looked up from germline, CDR1 is MGHRA and CDR2 is YSYEKL. The CDR3 length is 12 residues. V gave up 4 bases and J gave up 5 bases, with 7 bases separating them. The CDR3 is CASSPFEDTQYF. The DNA of the CDR3 is TGCGCCAGCAGCCCCTTTGAAGATACGCAGTATTTT.

As DNA, the CDR3 is TGTGCCAGCTCAGACGGGACTAGCAACCTCTACGAGCAGTACTTC. Its protein product is CASSDGTSNLYEQYF. The chain combines TRBV18 with TRBJ2-7; 9 bases match TRBD2. Trimming at V came to 5 bases and at J to 3 bases, leaving 8 bases not matched to a gene. CDR1 and CDR2 (germline): KGHSH, LQKENI. This CDR3 spans 15 amino acids.

This chain links TRBV18 with TRBJ2-3; TRBD2 aligns across 10 bases. The V and J ends lost 3 bases and 0 bases, in that order; junction bases with no gene match: 9. Germline lookup yields CDR1 KGHSH and CDR2 LQKENI. This CDR3 spans 18 amino acids. The CDR3 loop reads CASSPVQTSGESTDTQYF. CDR3 nucleotide sequence: TGTGCCAGCTCACCGGTACAAACTAGCGGGGAAAGCACAGATACGCAGTATTTT.

This clone was seen once. V is TRBV9 and J is TRBJ1-6; D might be TRBD1 (5 bases). This CDR3 contains 18 residues. Trimming cost V 4 bases and J 10 bases, with 27 bases left between them. The germline CDR1 and CDR2 sequences are SGDLS and YYNGEE. The CDR3 is CASSPRGTPGGGNSPLHF. DNA for the CDR3: TGTGCCAGCAGCCCCCGGGGAACACCCGGCGGGGGAAACTCACCCCTCCACTTT.

This clone was recorded only once. The rearrangement uses TRBV11-3 and TRBJ2-7; D is possibly TRBD2 (5 bases). This CDR3 region has 13 residues. Germline lookup yields CDR1 SGHNT and CDR2 YENEEA. Trimming cost V 5 bases and J 6 bases, with 14 bases left between them. In DNA form, the CDR3 reads TGTGCCAGCAGCCGCGGACTCAACCGCGAGCAGTACTTC. Translating it yields CASSRGLNREQYF.

The chain uses TRBV29-1 and TRBJ1-1; 9 nucleotides match TRBD1. The J segment lost 5 bases and the V segment lost 6 bases, leaving 4 bases of the junction unmatched. The CDR3 extends over 12 amino acids. Germline loops: CDR1 SQVTM, CDR2 ANQGSEA. CDR3 DNA: TGCAGCGTCGGGACAGGGACAACTGAAGCTTTCTTT. Protein sequence: CSVGTGTTEAFF. Full variable domain (outside the CDR3, taken from reference TRBV29-1 and TRBJ1-1): SAVISQKPSRDICQRGTSLTIQCQVDSQVTMMFWYRQQPGQSLTLIATANQGSEATYESGFVIDKFPISRPNLTFSTLTVSNMSPEDSSIYLCSVGTGTTEAFFGQGTRLTVV.

This clone was counted once. This chain connects TRBV10-3 to TRBJ1-2; TRBD1 is a possible D gene (5 bases). V lost 3 bases, J lost 5 bases, and 19 bases lay in between. The CDR3 consists of 16 residues. The V gene's germline CDR1 is ENHRY and CDR2 SYGVKD. The CDR3 DNA follows: TGTGCCATCAGTGAATCCCAGGGCGAAAGACGGTATGGCTACACCTTC. This codes for CAISESQGERRYGYTF.

V and J are TRBV5-1 and TRBJ1-1; no definite D call. The CDR3 is 11 residues long. Trimming took off 0 bases at V and 3 bases at J, with 0 bases between the two ends. Germline V gene data show CDR1 as SGHRS and CDR2 as YFSETQ. The CDR3 nucleotides read TGCGCCAGCAGCTTGGACACTGAAGCTTTCTTT. It encodes CASSLDTEAFF.

The rearrangement uses TRBV27 and TRBJ2-1; 8 bases agree with TRBD2. V lost 3 bases, J lost 6 bases, and 10 bases stayed unmatched. In germline, CDR1 is MNHEY, CDR2 SMNVEV (reference sequence). The CDR3 has 16 amino acids. The CDR3 is CASSLRFIAGGNEQFF. The CDR3 DNA is TGTGCCAGCAGTTTGAGGTTTATCGCGGGGGGCAATGAGCAGTTCTTC.

This clone was counted between two and nine times. The rearrangement joins TRBV30 to TRBJ1-5; D gene uncertain. In germline, CDR1 is GTSNPN, CDR2 SVGIG (reference sequence). V was clipped by 2 bases and J by 2 bases, with 13 bases between them. The CDR3 spans 15 residues. CDR3 nucleotides: TGTGCCTGGAGTCCGAGGACGGCGGGCAATCAGCCCCAGCATTTT. The encoded protein is CAWSPRTAGNQPQHF.

This chain joins TRBV19 and TRBJ2-3, with 8 bases lining up with TRBD2. V shed 4 bases and J 0 bases; nucleotides not matched to a gene: 9. Germline-derived CDR1 and CDR2 are LNHDA and SQIVND (reference sequence). The CDR3 consists of 17 residues. The CDR3 coding sequence is TGTGCCAGTAGTACTACCCGACTAGCGCCTAGCACAGATACGCAGTATTTT. Translation gives CASSTTRLAPSTDTQYF.

V is TRBV27 and J is TRBJ2-3; D tentatively reads TRBD1 or TRBD2 (6 bases each). Germline values: CDR1 MNHEY, CDR2 SMNVEV (reference sequence). Trimming removed 2 bases at V and 2 bases at J, with 14 bases between. The CDR3 contains 16 residues. CDR3: CASSLVARGATDTQYF. The DNA for the CDR3 is TGTGCCAGCAGTTTAGTGGCTAGGGGGGCCACAGATACGCAGTATTTT.

This chain connects TRBV19 to TRBJ2-5, with unresolved D. The CDR3 spans 15 residues. CDR1 LNHDA and CDR2 SQIVND come from the germline V gene (reference sequence). The V end was cut by 2 bases, the J end by 5 bases, with 15 bases between. This CDR3 reads CASSIFGRPSETQYF. The CDR3 coding sequence is TGTGCCAGTAGTATATTCGGCAGACCGTCGGAGACCCAGTACTTC. Combining the CDR3 with reference TRBV19 and TRBJ2-5 gives the whole variable domain DGGITQSPKYLFRKEGQNVTLSCEQNLNHDAMYWYRQDPGQGLRLIYYSQIVNDFQKGDIAEGYSVSREKKESFPLTVTSAQKNPTAFYLCASSIFGRPSETQYFGPGTRLLVL.

This clone showed up just once. The CDR3 DNA is TGTGCCAGCAGAGCGGACAGGACTTACGAGCAGTACTTC. Protein sequence: CASRADRTYEQYF. The chain joins TRBV2 to TRBJ2-7; 7 nucleotides line up with TRBD1. Per the germline V gene, CDR1 is SNHLY and CDR2 is FYNNEI. The CDR3 is 13 amino acids. V lost 6 bases and J lost 4; bases outside the gene matches: 6. The complete variable domain, with remaining parts taken from reference TRBV2 and TRBJ2-7, reads EPEVTQTPSHQVTQMGQEVILRCVPISNHLYFYWYRQILGQKVEFLVSFYNNEISEKSEIFDDQFSVERPDGSNFTLKIRSTKLEDSAMYFCASRADRTYEQYFGPGTRLTVT.

The rearrangement links TRBV2 to TRBJ2-1, with D possibly being TRBD1 (6 bases). The V gene lost 3 bases and the J gene lost 8 bases, with 8 bases spanning the gap. The CDR3 runs 12 residues. Germline assignment: CDR1 SNHLY and CDR2 FYNNEI. The CDR3 sequence: CASSDRGDEQFF. The CDR3 DNA sequence: TGTGCCAGCAGTGACAGGGGCGATGAGCAGTTCTTC.